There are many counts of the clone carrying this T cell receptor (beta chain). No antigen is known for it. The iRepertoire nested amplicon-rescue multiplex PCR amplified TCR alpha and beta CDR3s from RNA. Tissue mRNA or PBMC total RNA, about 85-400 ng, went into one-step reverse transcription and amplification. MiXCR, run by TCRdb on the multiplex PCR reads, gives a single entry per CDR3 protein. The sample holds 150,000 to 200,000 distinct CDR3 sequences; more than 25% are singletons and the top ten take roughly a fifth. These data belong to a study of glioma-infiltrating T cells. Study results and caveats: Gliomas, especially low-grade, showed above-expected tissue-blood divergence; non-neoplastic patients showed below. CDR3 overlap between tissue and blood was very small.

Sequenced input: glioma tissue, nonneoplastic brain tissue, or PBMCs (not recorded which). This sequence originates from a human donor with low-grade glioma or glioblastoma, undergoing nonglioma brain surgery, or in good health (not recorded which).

CDR3 residues: CATSFGEGLMDGYTF. As DNA, the CDR3 is TGTGCCACCAGCTTTGGTGAGGGCCTGATGGATGGCTACACCTTC. The V and J genes are TRBV24-1 and TRBJ1-2; D not resolved. Trimming removed 7 bases from V and 6 bases from J, with 20 bases in between. Germline V lookup: CDR1 KGHDR, CDR2 SFDVKD. The CDR3 consists of 15 residues.